The 3 T cell receptor beta chains below were found in one sample sequenced in a study of blood T cell repertoires in COVID-19. The repertoire was sequenced with immunoSEQ multiplex PCR; TCRdb's copy has only in-frame clones and lacks some. The sample carries approximately 80,000 clones, about 80% recorded once. The sample taken for sequencing was peripheral blood. The receptors were sampled from a man aged 45 to 65 with active or convalescent COVID-19.

The chain has TRBV7-6 and TRBJ1-6; tentative D call: TRBD1 (6 bases). This CDR3 has 15 residues. CDR1 is SGHVS, CDR2 FNYEAQ, per germline. V lost 1 base and J 10 bases, leaving 14 bases between the germline ends. The DNA of the CDR3 is TGTGCCAGCAGCTTAGGGGGGCAGGGGTACTCACCCCTCCACTTT. Amino acids: CASSLGGQGYSPLHF.

The rearrangement joins TRBV27 to TRBJ2-7, with 8 nucleotides matching TRBD1. Germline V lookup: CDR1 MNHEY, CDR2 SMNVEV (reference sequence). The trim removed 4 bases at V and 1 base at J, leaving 6 bases unmatched. There are 15 residues in the CDR3. The CDR3 sequence is CASSYGRTGSYEQYF. The CDR3 nucleotides read TGTGCCAGCAGTTATGGAAGGACAGGGTCCTACGAGCAGTACTTC.

This chain links TRBV7-3 with TRBJ1-2, with 7 bases matching TRBD1. The V and J ends lost 7 bases and 3 bases, in that order; junction bases with no gene match: 17. CDR1 SGHTA and CDR2 FQGTGA come from the germline V gene. CDR3 length: 17 amino acids. DNA for the CDR3: TGTGCCAGCAACCCTACTACCACAGGGGCCAGTGACTATGGCTACACCTTC. Amino acid sequence: CASNPTTTGASDYGYTF.